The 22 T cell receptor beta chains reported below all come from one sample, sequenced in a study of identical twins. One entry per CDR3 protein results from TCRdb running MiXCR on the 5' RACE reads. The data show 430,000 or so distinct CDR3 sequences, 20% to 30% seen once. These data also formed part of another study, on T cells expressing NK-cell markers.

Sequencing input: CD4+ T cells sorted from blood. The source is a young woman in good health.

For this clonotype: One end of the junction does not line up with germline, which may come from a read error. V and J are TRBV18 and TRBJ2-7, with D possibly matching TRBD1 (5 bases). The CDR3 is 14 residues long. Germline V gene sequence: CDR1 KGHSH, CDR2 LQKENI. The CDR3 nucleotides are TGTGCCAGCTCTCCCAATTGGGGCTCCCACGAGCAGTACTTC. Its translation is CASSPNWGSHEQYF.

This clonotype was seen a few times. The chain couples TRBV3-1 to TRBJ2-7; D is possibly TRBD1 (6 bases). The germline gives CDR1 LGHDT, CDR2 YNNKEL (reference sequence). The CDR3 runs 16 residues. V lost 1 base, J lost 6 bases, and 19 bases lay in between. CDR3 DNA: TGTGCCAGCAGCCAAGGTCGGAACAGGGCGCGTGGCGAGCAGTACTTC. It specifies CASSQGRNRARGEQYF.

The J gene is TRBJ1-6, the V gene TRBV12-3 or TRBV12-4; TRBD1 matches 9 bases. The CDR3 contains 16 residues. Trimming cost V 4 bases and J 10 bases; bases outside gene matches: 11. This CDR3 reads CASSSGVGQGGSPLHF. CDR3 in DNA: TGTGCCAGCAGTTCAGGGGTGGGACAGGGTGGCTCACCCCTCCACTTT.

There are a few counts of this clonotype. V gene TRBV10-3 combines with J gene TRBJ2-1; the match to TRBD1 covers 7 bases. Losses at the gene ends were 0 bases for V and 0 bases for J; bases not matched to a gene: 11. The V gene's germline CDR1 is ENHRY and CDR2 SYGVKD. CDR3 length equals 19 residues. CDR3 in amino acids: CAISESTRTGHSSYNEQFF. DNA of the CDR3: TGTGCCATCAGTGAGTCGACAAGGACAGGACATTCCTCCTACAATGAGCAGTTCTTC.

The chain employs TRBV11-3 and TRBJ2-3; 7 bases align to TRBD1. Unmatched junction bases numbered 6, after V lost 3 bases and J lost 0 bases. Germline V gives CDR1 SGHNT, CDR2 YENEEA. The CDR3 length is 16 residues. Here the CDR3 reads CASSFTGVLSTDTQYF. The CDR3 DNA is TGTGCCAGCAGCTTCACAGGGGTACTAAGCACAGATACGCAGTATTTT.

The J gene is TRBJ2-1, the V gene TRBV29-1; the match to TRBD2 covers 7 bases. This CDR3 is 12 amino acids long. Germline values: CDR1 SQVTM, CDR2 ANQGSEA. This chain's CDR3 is CRGGSSYNEQFF. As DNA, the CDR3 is TGCAGGGGAGGGAGCTCCTACAATGAGCAGTTCTTC.

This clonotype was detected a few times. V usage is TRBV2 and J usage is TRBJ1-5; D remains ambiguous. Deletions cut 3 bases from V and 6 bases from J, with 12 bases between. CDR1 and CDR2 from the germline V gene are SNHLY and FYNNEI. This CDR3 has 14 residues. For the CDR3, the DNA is TGTGCCAGCAGTGATTTTGGGGTGGGTCAGCCCCAGCATTTT. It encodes CASSDFGVGQPQHF.

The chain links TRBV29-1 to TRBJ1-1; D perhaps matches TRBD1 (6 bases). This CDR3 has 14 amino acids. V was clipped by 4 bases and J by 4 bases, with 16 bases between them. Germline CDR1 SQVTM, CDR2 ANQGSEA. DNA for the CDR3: TGCAGCGTTGTAGAAATTCAGGGGAGCACTGAAGCTTTCTTT. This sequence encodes CSVVEIQGSTEAFF.

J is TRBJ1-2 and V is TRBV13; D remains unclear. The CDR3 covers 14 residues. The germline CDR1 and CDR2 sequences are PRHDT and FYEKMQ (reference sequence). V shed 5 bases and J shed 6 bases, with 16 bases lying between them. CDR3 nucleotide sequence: TGTGCCAGCAGCCCACCAAAGCGAGGGAATGGCTACACCTTC. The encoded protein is CASSPPKRGNGYTF.

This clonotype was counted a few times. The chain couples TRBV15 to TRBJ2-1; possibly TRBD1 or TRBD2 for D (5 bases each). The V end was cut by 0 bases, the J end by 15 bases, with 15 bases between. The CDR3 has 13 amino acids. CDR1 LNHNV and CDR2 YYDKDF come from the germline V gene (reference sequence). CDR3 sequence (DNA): TGTGCCACCAGCAGAGATTGGAGCCAGGGACCGTTCTTC. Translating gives CATSRDWSQGPFF.

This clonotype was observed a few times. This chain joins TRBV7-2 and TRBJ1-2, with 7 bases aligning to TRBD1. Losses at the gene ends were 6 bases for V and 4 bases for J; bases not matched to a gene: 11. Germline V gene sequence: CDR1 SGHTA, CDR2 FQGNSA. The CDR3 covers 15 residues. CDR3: CASRPRTGASYGYTF. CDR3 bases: TGTGCCAGCAGACCACGGACAGGCGCAAGCTATGGCTACACCTTC.

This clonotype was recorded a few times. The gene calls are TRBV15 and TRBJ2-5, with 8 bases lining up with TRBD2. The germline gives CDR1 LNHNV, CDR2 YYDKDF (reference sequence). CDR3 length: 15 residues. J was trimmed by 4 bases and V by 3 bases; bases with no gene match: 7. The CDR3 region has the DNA TGTGCCACCAGCAGTAGTTCCGGGAGGGTAGAGACCCAGTACTTC. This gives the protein CATSSSSGRVETQYF.

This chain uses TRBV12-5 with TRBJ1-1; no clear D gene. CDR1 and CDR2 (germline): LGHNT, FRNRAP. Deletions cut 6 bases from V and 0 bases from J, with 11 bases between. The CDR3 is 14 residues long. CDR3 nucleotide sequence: TGTGCTAGTGGCCCTGGACTGATGAACACTGAAGCTTTCTTT. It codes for CASGPGLMNTEAFF.

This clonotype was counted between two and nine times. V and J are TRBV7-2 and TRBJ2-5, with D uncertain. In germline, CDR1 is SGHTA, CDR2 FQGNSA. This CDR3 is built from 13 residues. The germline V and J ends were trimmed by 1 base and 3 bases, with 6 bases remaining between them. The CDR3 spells CASSLGAKETQYF. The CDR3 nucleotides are TGTGCCAGCAGCTTAGGAGCAAAAGAGACCCAGTACTTC.

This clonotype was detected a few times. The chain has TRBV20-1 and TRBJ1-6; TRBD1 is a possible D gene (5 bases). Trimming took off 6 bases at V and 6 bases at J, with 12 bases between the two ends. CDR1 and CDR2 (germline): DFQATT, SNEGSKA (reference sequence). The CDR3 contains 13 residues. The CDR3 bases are TGCAGTGCCGGCGAGACAGCTAATTCACCCCTCCACTTT. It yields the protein CSAGETANSPLHF.

DNA of the CDR3: TGTGCCACCAGCAGCGGGACAGGTTCCAGGACAGATACGCAGTATTTT. Translation gives CATSSGTGSRTDTQYF. The chain carries TRBV15 and TRBJ2-3; TRBD1 matches 8 bases. CDR3 length: 16 residues. Per the germline V gene, CDR1 is LNHNV and CDR2 is YYDKDF (reference sequence). V was pared by 3 bases and J by 3 bases, with 8 bases of the junction left unmatched.

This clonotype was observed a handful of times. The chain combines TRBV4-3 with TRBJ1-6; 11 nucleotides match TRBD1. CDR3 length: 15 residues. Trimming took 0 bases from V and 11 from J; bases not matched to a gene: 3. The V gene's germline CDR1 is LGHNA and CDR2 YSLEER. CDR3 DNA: TGCGCCAGCAGCCAAGATCCGGGACAGGGGGCACCCCTCCACTTT. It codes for CASSQDPGQGAPLHF.

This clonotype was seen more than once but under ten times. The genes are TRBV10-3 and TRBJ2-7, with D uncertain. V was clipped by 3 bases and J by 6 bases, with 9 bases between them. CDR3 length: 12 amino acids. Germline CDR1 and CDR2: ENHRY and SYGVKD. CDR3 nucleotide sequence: TGTGCCATCAGTGATAGTCGGCGCGAGCAGTACTTC. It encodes CAISDSRREQYF.

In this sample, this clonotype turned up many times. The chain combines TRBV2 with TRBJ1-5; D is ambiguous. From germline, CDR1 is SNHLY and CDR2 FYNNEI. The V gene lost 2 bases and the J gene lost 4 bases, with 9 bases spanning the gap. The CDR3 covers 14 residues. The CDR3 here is CASSESVWNQPQHF. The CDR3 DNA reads TGTGCCAGCAGTGAATCCGTATGGAATCAGCCCCAGCATTTT.

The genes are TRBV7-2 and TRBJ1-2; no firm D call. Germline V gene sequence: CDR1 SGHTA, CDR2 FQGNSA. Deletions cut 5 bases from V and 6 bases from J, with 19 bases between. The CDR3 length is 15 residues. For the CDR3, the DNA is TGTGCCAGCAGCCCTCAACCGGGAGGGTCCCATGGCTACACCTTC. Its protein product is CASSPQPGGSHGYTF.

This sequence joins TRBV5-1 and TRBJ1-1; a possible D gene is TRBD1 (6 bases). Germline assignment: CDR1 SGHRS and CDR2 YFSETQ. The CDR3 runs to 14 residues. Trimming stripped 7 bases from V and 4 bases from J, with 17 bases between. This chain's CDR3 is CASFDRSGSTEAFF. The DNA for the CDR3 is TGCGCCAGCTTCGACAGGTCGGGCTCCACTGAAGCTTTCTTT. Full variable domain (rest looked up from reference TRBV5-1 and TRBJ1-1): KAGVTQTPRYLIKTRGQQVTLSCSPISGHRSVSWYQQTPGQGLQFLFEYFSETQRNKGNFPGRFSGRQFSNSRSEMNVSTLELGDSALYLCASFDRSGSTEAFFGQGTRLTVV.

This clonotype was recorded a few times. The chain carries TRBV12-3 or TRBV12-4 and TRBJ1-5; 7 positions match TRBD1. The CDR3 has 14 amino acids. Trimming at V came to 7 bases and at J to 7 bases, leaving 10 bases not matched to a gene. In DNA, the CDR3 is TGTGCCAGCAACCTGACAGGGAGGAAGCAGCCCCAGCATTTT. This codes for CASNLTGRKQPQHF.